This T cell receptor (beta chain) was recorded in a study of OX40 agonist ivuxolimab in advanced cancers. For the study at large: Intravenous ivuxolimab was administered to patients every 2 weeks at 0.01 to 10 mg/kg. At just under 85% male, the cohort had a mean age of 60 years, ranging from roughly 20 to 90. Two cutaneous melanoma patients and one hepatocellular carcinoma patient, three in all, had partial responses. Study-level findings and limits: Clonal expansion among partial responders at 0.1-3.0 mg/kg ranked near the lowest.

A single count supports this clone. Its antigen is not known. V lost 2 bases and J lost 6, with 12 bases in between. The CDR3 length is 14 residues. Germline assignment: CDR1 MNHEY and CDR2 SVGAGI. Assay: immunoSEQ multiplex PCR; the TCRdb copy retains only in-frame clones and omits some. The sample shows more than 75,000 clones, more than 75% of them seen only once. The material sequenced was CD4+ or CD8+ T cells sorted from blood, taken in a trial of the OX40 agonist ivuxolimab. The rearrangement joins TRBV6-5 to TRBJ2-3; D gene ambiguous. The receptor comes from an adult with an advanced solid tumor such as melanoma, head and neck, liver or kidney cancer. The CDR3 DNA reads as TGTGCCAGCAGTTACGCTAGTACCTCGGATACGCAGTATTTT. Its protein product is CASSYASTSDTQYF.